Here is one T cell receptor (beta chain) with its context. This entry is derived from a study of control samples from healthy donors and cancer patients. The CDR3 covers 16 residues. Germline V gene sequence: CDR1 MGHRA, CDR2 YSYEKL. V trimming: 0 bases; J trimming: 8 bases; junction bases outside the gene matches: 6. Clones were read by immunoSEQ multiplex PCR, and TCRdb kept only the in-frame ones, dropping some. The data contain 100,000 to 150,000 clones, about 90% of them singletons. The TCR sequence derives from a man younger than 30 in good health. V is TRBV4-1 and J is TRBJ2-1; 11 bases map to TRBD2. The specimen sequenced was blood. The CDR3 loop is CASSQDPGLAGYEQFF. CDR3 DNA sequence: TGCGCCAGCAGCCAAGATCCCGGACTAGCGGGCTATGAGCAGTTCTTC.